The 9 T cell receptor beta chains reported below all come from one sample, sequenced in a study of beta chain features in type 1 diabetes. Investigators reverse transcribed all isolated RNA, so they sequenced expressed TCRB transcripts. TCRdb keeps only in-frame clones here, not all; method: immunoSEQ multiplex PCR. In the table there are about 620,000 clones, around 16% of which are singletons. The specimen was naive CD4+ T cells from blood. The receptors come from a young man in good health.

There are a few counts of this clone. The gene calls are TRBV18 and TRBJ1-5; 7 positions agree with TRBD1. The CDR3 covers 14 residues. V trimming: 4 bases; J trimming: 7 bases; junction bases outside the gene matches: 7. CDR1 is KGHSH and CDR2 is LQKENI in the germline V gene. In DNA form, the CDR3 reads TGTGCCAGCTCACTGGACACAGGGGCCCAGCCCCAGCATTTT. This translates into CASSLDTGAQPQHF. Complete variable domain (other parts from reference TRBV18 and TRBJ1-5): NAGVMQNPRHLVRRRGQEARLRCSPMKGHSHVYWYRQLPEEGLKFMVYLQKENIIDESGMPKERFSAEFPKEGPSILRIQQVVRGDSAAYFCASSLDTGAQPQHFGDGTRLSIL.

This clone was detected only a few times. The rearrangement uses TRBV18 and TRBJ2-1; no clear D gene. The CDR3 has 14 amino acids. With 3 bases removed from V and 5 bases from J, the gap between germline ends came to 11 bases. Per the germline V gene, CDR1 is KGHSH and CDR2 is LQKENI. The CDR3 protein is CASSPQRRNNEQFF. CDR3 bases: TGTGCCAGCTCACCCCAGCGCAGGAACAATGAGCAGTTCTTC.

This chain uses TRBV9 with TRBJ1-3, with 8 positions matching TRBD1. The germline V gene has CDR1 SGDLS and CDR2 YYNGEE. V shed 1 base and J 4 bases; nucleotides not matched to a gene: 4. The CDR3 length is 15 residues. Written as DNA, the CDR3 is TGTGCCAGCAGCGTACCAGGGGGCCTCGGAAACACCATATATTTT. Residues: CASSVPGGLGNTIYF.

The rearrangement uses TRBV5-4 and TRBJ2-5, with D uncertain. Looked up from germline, CDR1 is SGHNT and CDR2 is YYREEE (reference sequence). The ends were cut back, 4 bases at V and 3 bases at J, with 10 bases in the middle. There are 13 residues in the CDR3. The CDR3, as DNA: TGTGCCAGCAGCCGGGCCCTCGAAGAGACCCAGTACTTC. Protein sequence: CASSRALEETQYF.

This clone turned up a few times. V usage is TRBV9 and J usage is TRBJ1-5; 10 nucleotides match TRBD1. CDR3 length equals 15 residues. Per germline, CDR1 SGDLS and CDR2 YYNGEE. J lost 7 bases, V lost 4 bases, and 8 bases had no gene match. In DNA, the CDR3 is TGTGCCAGCAGCCGGACCGGGACAGGGGAACAGCCCCAGCATTTT. It is translated as CASSRTGTGEQPQHF.

J is TRBJ1-1 and V is TRBV25-1; D is unresolved. The CDR3 runs 15 residues. V was pared by 1 base and J by 3 bases, with 12 bases between. The germline CDR1 and CDR2 sequences are MGHDK and SYGVNS. CDR3 amino acids: CASSEWTVGDTEAFF. The CDR3 DNA is TGTGCCAGCAGTGAATGGACGGTGGGAGACACTGAAGCTTTCTTT.

This sequence joins TRBV2 and TRBJ2-3; D is undetermined. This CDR3 spans 15 amino acids. Between the trimmed V and J ends, which lost 3 bases and 3 bases, there was a span of 13 bases. Germline loops: CDR1 SNHLY, CDR2 FYNNEI. The DNA of the CDR3 is TGTGCCAGCAGTGACAATCTGATTCGGACAGATACGCAGTATTTT. As protein: CASSDNLIRTDTQYF.

The V and J genes are TRBV5-1 and TRBJ2-5; 9 positions agree with TRBD1. The CDR3 is 14 residues long. Germline V gene lookup returns CDR1 SGHRS and CDR2 YFSETQ. After removal of 4 bases from V and 5 bases from J, the junction contained 6 bases not matched to a gene. The CDR3 region is CASSGQGSKETQYF. CDR3 in DNA: TGCGCCAGCAGCGGACAGGGGTCTAAGGAGACCCAGTACTTC. Supplemented by reference TRBV5-1 and TRBJ2-5, the full variable domain reads KAGVTQTPRYLIKTRGQQVTLSCSPISGHRSVSWYQQTPGQGLQFLFEYFSETQRNKGNFPGRFSGRQFSNSRSEMNVSTLELGDSALYLCASSGQGSKETQYFGPGTRLLVL.

This clone has more than one count but fewer than ten. It is likely a read error: a sequence one base away is far more abundant. The chain links TRBV2 to TRBJ2-3; TRBD1 aligns across 9 bases. The V gene end was trimmed by 6 bases and the J gene end by 1 base; junction bases not matched to a gene: 2. The CDR3 consists of 14 residues. Per germline, CDR1 SNHLY and CDR2 FYNNEI. In nucleotides, the CDR3 is TGTGCCAGCAGGTGGGACAGGGGCACAGATACGCAGTATTTT. Residues: CASRWDRGTDTQYF. Based on the CDR3 plus reference TRBV2 and TRBJ2-3, the full variable domain is EPEVTQTPSHQVTQMGQEVILRCVPISNHLYFYWYRQILGQKVEFLVSFYNNEISEKSEIFDDQFSVERPDGSNFTLKIRSTKLEDSAMYFCASRWDRGTDTQYFGPGTRLTVL.